The rows below give T cell receptor beta chains drawn from one sample of a study of stem cell transplantation in POMP-related autoinflammatory disease. Assay: immunoSEQ multiplex PCR; the TCRdb copy retains only in-frame clones and omits some. The sample consists of some 9,400 clones, roughly 77% of them appearing once. The sequences come from CD4+ T cells from PBMCs, collected after stem cell transplantation. The receptors shown here come from a human patient with POMP-related autoinflammation and immune dysregulation (PRAID). Some T cells may arise from the graft donor. CDR3s leave out the opening cysteine and the closing phenylalanine or tryptophan. Fields, in order: V gene, clone size, CDR3 protein. Clone size is given for some rows only: seen once, a few or many times, or a class if the clone is expanded.

V: TRBV20-1
size: .
CDR3: SASRVAGGESTDTQY

V: TRBV19
size: few
CDR3: AIGTGFGNTIY

V: TRBV5-6
size: .
CDR3: ASSLGTTYGYT

V: TRBV6-5
size: .
CDR3: ASSWSRGSNYGYT

V: TRBV4-3
size: .
CDR3: ASSQDPWRNTEAF

V: TRBV10-1
size: few
CDR3: ASSESQGSPLH

V: TRBV12-3/TRBV12-4
size: .
CDR3: ASRPPPSGEQF

V: TRBV6-5
size: .
CDR3: ASSTQGDTEAF

V: TRBV6-5
size: .
CDR3: ASTQDRANTEAF

V: TRBV28
size: .
CDR3: ASSFRRQGANQPQH

V: TRBV18
size: .
CDR3: ASSERETTGELF

V: TRBV5-1
size: .
CDR3: ASSTSGPSTDTQY

V: TRBV19
size: once
CDR3: ASSPRTAMNTEAF

V: TRBV7-2
size: .
CDR3: ASSLEGTSGSGELF

V: TRBV2
size: few
CDR3: ASKRVRDLYQETQY

V: TRBV7-9
size: .
CDR3: ASSPRTSGSTDTQY

V: TRBV5-4
size: .
CDR3: ASSLLGTGLYQETQY

V: TRBV7-6
size: once
CDR3: ASSLRPLSGNTIY

V: TRBV28
size: few
CDR3: ASSLWGAGNTEAF

V: TRBV6-5
size: .
CDR3: ASPTRSYEQY

V: TRBV6-5
size: .
CDR3: ASSYSPGTFYEQY

V: TRBV27
size: .
CDR3: ASSPRGQGNEQY